Below are 23 T cell receptor beta chains sequenced from a single sample in a study of blood T cells in healthy people across ages. Alongside a J-beta primer mix, a sample-barcoded 5' primer served in a second PCR lasting about 7 to 12 cycles. TCRdb used MiXCR to reprocess the 5' RACE reads, holding one entry per CDR3 protein. The sample holds more than 550,000 distinct CDR3 sequences, 22% seen once. Input material: blood. These receptors were collected from a man aged 65 to 79 in good health.

This clonotype was seen a few times. V is TRBV29-1 and J is TRBJ2-5, with 10 positions matching TRBD2. V was pared by 6 bases and J by 5 bases, with 6 bases of the junction left unmatched. CDR3 length: 13 amino acids. Germline values: CDR1 SQVTM, CDR2 ANQGSEA. CDR3 in amino acids: CSVTTSGVETQYF. For the CDR3, the DNA is TGCAGCGTCACAACTAGCGGGGTTGAGACCCAGTACTTC.

The rearrangement links TRBV11-2 to TRBJ2-7; D may match TRBD1 or TRBD2 (5 bases each). The CDR3 is 15 amino acids. Trimming removed 5 bases at V and 2 bases at J, with 16 bases between. Germline V gives CDR1 SGHAT, CDR2 FQNNGV. CDR3 region: CASSIPTGTPYEQYF. DNA for the CDR3: TGTGCCAGCAGCATCCCAACCGGGACGCCCTACGAGCAGTACTTC.

The rearrangement uses TRBV28 and TRBJ2-7, with TRBD2 matching over 9 bases. The J call is in doubt because the DNA end fits TRBJ2-1 better. Germline V gene lookup returns CDR1 MDHEN and CDR2 SYDVKM. This CDR3 region has 15 residues. CDR3: CASSLWASGKNEQFF. Written as DNA, the CDR3 is TGTGCCAGCAGTTTATGGGCTAGCGGGAAAAATGAGCAGTTCTTC.

Only a few counts were recorded for this clonotype. V is TRBV27 and J is TRBJ2-7, with D tentatively TRBD1 (5 bases). This CDR3 region has 16 residues. V was shortened by 5 bases and J by 1 base, with 18 bases between the two germline ends. Germline CDR1 and CDR2: MNHEY and SMNVEV (reference sequence). The CDR3 loop reads CASSPGPAKGSYEQYV. In DNA, the CDR3 is TGTGCCAGCAGTCCCGGACCCGCTAAGGGGTCCTACGAGCAGTACGTC.

CDR3 bases: TGTGCCAGCTCACCACCCGCGAGCTCTGGAAACACCATATATTTT. It codes for CASSPPASSGNTIYF. The chain joins TRBV18 to TRBJ1-3; D gene uncertain. The CDR3 has 15 amino acids. Per germline, CDR1 KGHSH and CDR2 LQKENI. V was clipped by 0 bases and J by 0 bases, with 6 bases between them. Full variable domain (missing parts from reference TRBV18 and TRBJ1-3): NAGVMQNPRHLVRRRGQEARLRCSPMKGHSHVYWYRQLPEEGLKFMVYLQKENIIDESGMPKERFSAEFPKEGPSILRIQQVVRGDSAAYFCASSPPASSGNTIYFGEGSWLTVV.

Only a few counts were recorded for this clonotype. The chain has TRBV4-1 and TRBJ2-1, with 7 bases fitting TRBD2. With V trimmed by 1 base and J by 3 bases, 6 bases remained unmatched. The CDR3 is made up of 16 amino acids. The germline V gene encodes CDR1 MGHRA and CDR2 YSYEKL. This CDR3 is CASSQGGGDYYNEQFF. The CDR3 DNA reads as TGCGCCAGCAGCCAAGGAGGAGGGGACTACTACAATGAGCAGTTCTTC.

The rearrangement links TRBV28 to TRBJ2-5; TRBD2 is a possible D gene (5 bases). The CDR3 is 15 residues long. Germline V CDR1 and CDR2: MDHEN, SYDVKM. V was cut by 5 bases and J by 2 bases, with 15 bases left in between. Written as DNA, the CDR3 is TGTGCCAGCAGTCCGCCGGGGATTTTACAAGAGACCCAGTACTTC. Encoded protein: CASSPPGILQETQYF. The full variable domain, its missing parts supplied by reference TRBV28 and TRBJ2-5, is DVKVTQSSRYLVKRTGEKVFLECVQDMDHENMFWYRQDPGLGLRLIYFSYDVKMKEKGDIPEGYSVSREKKERFSLILESASTNQTSMYLCASSPPGILQETQYFGPGTRLLVL.

The chain combines TRBV6-6 with TRBJ1-2, with 11 bases lining up with TRBD1. V shed 6 bases and J 4 bases; nucleotides not matched to a gene: 4. The CDR3 loop spans 14 amino acids. Germline V lookup: CDR1 MNHNY, CDR2 SVGAGI (reference sequence). CDR3 DNA sequence: TGTGCCAGCAGCTCCGGGACAGGGGGCTATGGCTACACCTTC. Protein: CASSSGTGGYGYTF.

The chain has TRBV19 and TRBJ2-1; TRBD2 aligns across 10 bases. CDR3 length: 19 amino acids. Germline loops: CDR1 LNHDA, CDR2 SQIVND (reference sequence). V shed 2 bases, J shed 0 bases, and the junction held 10 bases outside the gene matches. The CDR3 coding sequence is TGTGCCAGTAGTATAAGCGCTAGCGGGGGCCCGAGCTCCTACAATGAGCAGTTCTTC. This gives the protein CASSISASGGPSSYNEQFF.

This clonotype was recorded only once. This chain links TRBV7-2 with TRBJ1-4; the D gene is possibly TRBD1 (6 bases). This CDR3 region has 14 residues. The germline V gene has CDR1 SGHTA and CDR2 FQGNSA. V lost 9 bases and J 7 bases, leaving 18 bases between the germline ends. CDR3 bases: TGTGCCAGTACGGAGGGGGGAAAGGGTGAAAAACTGTTTTTT. It translates to CASTEGGKGEKLFF.

The sample holds many counts of this clonotype. This rearrangement joins TRBV6-2 or TRBV6-3 to TRBJ2-1, with 7 bases aligning to TRBD2. This CDR3 has 17 amino acids. Unmatched junction bases numbered 16, after V lost 8 bases and J lost 3 bases. Germline CDR1 reads MNHEY; CDR2 reads SVGEGT. The CDR3 DNA reads TGTGCCAGCTGGGGGGGTCCTAATTCCCCTCTCTACAATGAGCAGTTCTTC. Translation gives CASWGGPNSPLYNEQFF.

This clonotype was detected a few times. V and J are TRBV6-5 and TRBJ1-2, with D possibly TRBD1 on 5 matching bases. CDR1 is MNHEY and CDR2 is SVGAGI in the germline V gene. The CDR3 loop spans 13 amino acids. Trimming removed 6 bases from V and 4 bases from J, with 12 bases in between. Here the CDR3 DNA reads TGTGCCAGCAGAGCCCCAGGGCCCTATGGCTACACCTTC. Protein: CASRAPGPYGYTF.

This clonotype was seen many times. The chain is built from TRBV6-5 and TRBJ1-1; 9 bases agree with TRBD1. The CDR3 extends over 15 amino acids. Germline values: CDR1 MNHEY, CDR2 SVGAGI. The V and J ends lost 4 bases and 0 bases, in that order; junction bases with no gene match: 3. The CDR3 coding sequence is TGTGCCAGCAGTTCCGGACAGGGGATGAACACTGAAGCTTTCTTT. Encoded protein: CASSSGQGMNTEAFF.

This clonotype was detected a few times. The chain uses TRBV12-3 or TRBV12-4 and TRBJ2-2; the D is unclear. Trimming stripped 7 bases from V and 7 bases from J, with 13 bases between. The CDR3 is 13 amino acids. The DNA of the CDR3 is TGTGCCAGCACCCTCCAGTCGAGCGGGGAGCTGTTTTTT. This codes for CASTLQSSGELFF.

The chain has TRBV12-3 or TRBV12-4 and TRBJ2-4; no reliable D call. This CDR3 region has 13 residues. V lost 3 bases, J lost 0 bases, and 3 bases lay in between. The chain's CDR3 is CASSFVAKNIQYF. The CDR3 bases are TGTGCCAGCAGTTTTGTAGCCAAAAACATTCAGTACTTC.

J is TRBJ1-4 and V is TRBV4-3; TRBD1 might be the D (6 bases). V lost 1 base and J 5 bases, leaving 14 bases between the germline ends. Germline values: CDR1 LGHNA, CDR2 YSLEER. The CDR3 is 16 residues long. The DNA for the CDR3 is TGCGCCAGCAGCCAAGGCGGGACACCCGGAAATGAAAAACTGTTTTTT. Protein sequence: CASSQGGTPGNEKLFF.

There are a few counts of this clonotype. This chain uses TRBV10-3 with TRBJ2-7, with 7 bases fitting TRBD1. There are 12 residues in the CDR3. Germline V gene sequence: CDR1 ENHRY, CDR2 SYGVKD. Germline trimming cut 6 bases from V and 3 bases from J; bases unmatched to any gene: 2. CDR3 nucleotides: TGTGCCATCAGGGACAGGAGCTACGAGCAGTACTTC. Residues: CAIRDRSYEQYF.

V is TRBV7-9 and J is TRBJ2-1; D is undetermined. V lost 5 bases, J lost 6 bases, and 17 bases lay in between. CDR1 SEHNR and CDR2 FQNEAQ come from the germline V gene (reference sequence). This CDR3 region has 15 residues. The CDR3 protein is CASSPIGPRSNEQFF. Here the CDR3 DNA reads TGTGCCAGCAGCCCGATAGGGCCCCGATCCAATGAGCAGTTCTTC.

This clonotype has a count of ten or more. The V gene is TRBV5-1, the J gene TRBJ1-4, with a weak D call TRBD1 (6 bases). In germline, CDR1 is SGHRS, CDR2 YFSETQ. This CDR3 has 13 residues. Trimming shortened V by 4 bases and J by 4 bases, and 8 bases separated the two germline ends. CDR3 nucleotides: TGCGCCAGCAGCAAGGACAGTAATGAAAAACTGTTTTTT. It translates to CASSKDSNEKLFF.

V and J are TRBV5-1 and TRBJ1-1; the D is unclear. V dropped 0 bases and J dropped 0 bases, with 12 bases sitting between them. There are 16 residues in the CDR3. Germline-derived CDR1 and CDR2 are SGHRS and YFSETQ. CDR3 sequence (DNA): TGCGCCAGCAGCTTGGTAGGACCCCAGTTGAACACTGAAGCTTTCTTT. Residues: CASSLVGPQLNTEAFF.

The chain uses TRBV5-6 and TRBJ2-5, with D possibly being TRBD1 or TRBD2 (5 bases each). The J call could be wrong; TRBJ2-1 is a better fit for the DNA end. The length of the CDR3 is 15 residues. Germline CDR1 SGHDT, CDR2 YYEEEE. The CDR3 region has the DNA TGTGCCAGCAGCTACCGGGACGGAGTCCGAAATGAGCAGTTCTTC. This encodes CASSYRDGVRNEQFF.

The chain combines TRBV20-1 with TRBJ2-5, with D perhaps matching TRBD1 or TRBD2 (7 bases each). Germline CDR1 and CDR2: DFQATT and SNEGSKA (reference sequence). The CDR3 runs 15 residues. V lost 3 bases to trimming and J lost 3 bases, with 17 bases between them. CDR3 nucleotides: TGCAGTGCTAGCCAGCCCAGGGGGAGGGAAGAGACCCAGTACTTC. This codes for CSASQPRGREETQYF.

V usage is TRBV4-1 and J usage is TRBJ2-3; D unresolved. The CDR3 is made up of 15 amino acids. Trimming removed 2 bases at V and 2 bases at J, with 11 bases between. In germline, CDR1 is MGHRA, CDR2 YSYEKL. The CDR3 DNA reads as TGCGCCAGCAGCCAACAGTTGAGCTCCACAGATACGCAGTATTTT. Translating gives CASSQQLSSTDTQYF.